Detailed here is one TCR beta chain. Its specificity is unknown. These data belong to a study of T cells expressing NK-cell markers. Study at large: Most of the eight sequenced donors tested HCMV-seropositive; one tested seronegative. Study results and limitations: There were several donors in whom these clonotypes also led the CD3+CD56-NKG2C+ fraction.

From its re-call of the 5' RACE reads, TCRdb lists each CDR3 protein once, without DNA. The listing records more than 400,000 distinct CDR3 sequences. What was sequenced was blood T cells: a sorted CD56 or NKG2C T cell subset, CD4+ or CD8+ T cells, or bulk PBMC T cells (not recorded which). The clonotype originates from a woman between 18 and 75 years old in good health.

Here the CDR3 reads CASSLQQGPITNQPQHF. The chain links TRBV4-1 to TRBJ1-5. CDR1 MGHRA and CDR2 YSYEKL come from the germline V gene. This CDR3 comprises 17 residues.